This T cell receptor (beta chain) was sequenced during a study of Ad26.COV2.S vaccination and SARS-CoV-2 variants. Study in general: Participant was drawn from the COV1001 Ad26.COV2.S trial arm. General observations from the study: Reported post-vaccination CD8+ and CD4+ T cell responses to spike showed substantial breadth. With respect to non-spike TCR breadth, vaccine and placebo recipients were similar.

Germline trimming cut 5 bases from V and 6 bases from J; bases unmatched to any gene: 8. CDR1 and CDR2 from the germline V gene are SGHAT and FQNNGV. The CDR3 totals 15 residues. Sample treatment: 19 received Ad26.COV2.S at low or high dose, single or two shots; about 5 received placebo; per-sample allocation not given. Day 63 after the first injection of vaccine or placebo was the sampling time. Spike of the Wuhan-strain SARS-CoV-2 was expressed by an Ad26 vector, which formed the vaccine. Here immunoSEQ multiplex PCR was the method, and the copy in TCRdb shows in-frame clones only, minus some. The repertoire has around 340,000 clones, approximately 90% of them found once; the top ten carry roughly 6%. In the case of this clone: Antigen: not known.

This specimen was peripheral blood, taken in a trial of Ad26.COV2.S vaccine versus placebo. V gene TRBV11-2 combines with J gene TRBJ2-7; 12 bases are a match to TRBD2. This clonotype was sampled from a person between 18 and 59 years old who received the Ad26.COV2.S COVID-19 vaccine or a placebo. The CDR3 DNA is TGTGCCAGCAGCCTTCTAGCGGGGGGGCCCGTCGAGCAGTACTTC. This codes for CASSLLAGGPVEQYF.